The 3 T cell receptor beta chains below all came from one sample that was sequenced in a study of cytomegalovirus exposure and HLA in healthy donors. The PCR ran on 60 Vbeta and 13 Jbeta primers. TCRdb keeps only in-frame clones here, not all; method: immunoSEQ multiplex PCR. The sample holds approximately 160,000 clones, 84% seen once. Material for sequencing was PBMCs. The receptors were sampled from a boy younger than 10 in good health and CMV-seronegative.

The V and J genes are TRBV2 and TRBJ2-1, with 12 nucleotides matching TRBD2. Germline values: CDR1 SNHLY, CDR2 FYNNEI. The length of the CDR3 is 15 residues. Germline trimming cut 6 bases from V and 6 bases from J; bases unmatched to any gene: 6. The CDR3 reads CASRPSSGRANEQFF. The DNA for the CDR3 is TGTGCCAGCAGGCCCTCTAGCGGGAGGGCCAATGAGCAGTTCTTC.

This chain uses TRBV6-5 with TRBJ2-1; TRBD1 might be the D (8 bases). CDR1 is MNHEY and CDR2 is SVGAGI in the germline V gene. CDR3 length: 15 residues. V lost 5 bases and J 7 bases, leaving 18 bases between the germline ends. In nucleotides, the CDR3 is TGTGCCAGCAGTCCCACAGGGGGGGTTCGAAATGAGCAGTTCTTC. As protein: CASSPTGGVRNEQFF.

V is TRBV7-7 and J is TRBJ2-3; D gene unclear. The CDR3 runs 13 residues. Between the trimmed V and J ends, which lost 5 bases and 1 base, there was a span of 7 bases. The germline V gene encodes CDR1 SSHAT and CDR2 FNYEAQ (reference sequence). This CDR3 reads CASSPRRTDTQYF. In DNA, the CDR3 is TGTGCCAGCAGCCCCAGGCGCACAGATACGCAGTATTTT.